This T cell receptor beta chain was profiled in a study of T cells after yellow fever vaccination. Study-wide results and limits: High-abundance clonotypes from the bulk population could contaminate FACS-sorted repertoires. Most primary-vaccination clones recurred post-booster (more than 95% CD4, 85% to 90% CD8). Some clonotypes, a small share, were shared between CD4 and CD8 compartments.

The CDR3 is 14 amino acids. The ends lost 5 bases at V and 3 bases at J; junction bases unmatched: 4. About this clonotype: Its antigen is not identified.

Template-switching 5'RACE yielded the TCR cDNA; a universal primer site and UMIs were added in the process. TCRdb processed the 5' RACE reads anew with MiXCR; each CDR3 protein has one entry. The table lists fewer than 500,000 distinct CDR3 sequences, under 20% of them singletons, with over 15% in the top ten. This specimen was PBMCs, taken before the yellow fever booster vaccination. The clonotype comes from a man aged 18 to 30 who received the YFV17D yellow fever vaccine. The chain joins TRBV12-3 or TRBV12-4 to TRBJ1-1; 9 bases line up with TRBD1. CDR3 DNA sequence: TGTGCCAGCAGTCCGCGGACAGGGGACACTGAAGCTTTCTTT. This translates into CASSPRTGDTEAFF.